This TCR beta chain was identified during a study of shared clonotypes between healthy human individuals. General study points: Clonotype sharing among the donors was expected to vary with sequencing depth. Some clonotypes were shared by all four sorted-subset donors, while others were not shared. The non-shared ones had lower generation probabilities than the shared ones.

This clone turned up a few times. Antigen specificity is unknown. Using approximately 200 ng DNA, tens of thousands of T cell genomes, the sorted-subset replicate PCRs were run. TCRdb's copy holds only in-frame clones and misses some; the assay was immunoSEQ multiplex PCR. Here the sample spans more than 1 million clones, about 84% being singletons. Trimming took 6 bases from V and 8 from J; bases not matched to a gene: 9. Germline CDR1 is MDHEN and CDR2 is SYDVKM. The CDR3 is 13 amino acids. Donation came from healthy HIV-negative adults that had no recent acute infections or vaccinations. V and J are TRBV28 and TRBJ1-1; 7 bases align to TRBD1. The receptor was isolated from a young man in good health. Some clones in this sample may be carry-over from other donors' samples. The sequenced sample consisted of memory CD4+ T cells from PBMCs. Subset denoted: CD45RA-negative fraction. Written as DNA, the CDR3 is TGTGCCAGCAGCTTGGTCGACAGGGCGGAAGCTTTCTTT. It encodes CASSLVDRAEAFF.